This T cell receptor (beta chain) stems from a study of tumor-infiltrating lymphocytes in glioblastoma multiforme (dated by TCRdb to about 2017). For the wider study: The study tested whether intratumoral genomic heterogeneity fosters TIL diversity by jointly investigating somatic mutations, TIL diversity and immune response activity. The paper's findings and limits, for the study overall: Generalizability was limited because only one glioblastoma patient was included in the TCR and somatic mutation analysis. Because T cells carry unequal numbers of TCR transcripts, RNA-based TCR sequencing may distort clone frequencies. The authors noted that sorting T cells into functional subsets, which was not done in the study, would be a future improvement.

As regards this clonotype: The antigen it recognizes is unknown. Base qualities were left out, and no much larger clone turns up one base away.

The CDR1 and CDR2 encoded by the germline V gene are KGHSH and LQKENI. Including cysteine and phenylalanine, the CDR3 has 14 amino acids. Only CDR3 DNA is held: 42 bases, read in frame from base 1. V and J are truncated by 0 bases and 2 bases respectively, leaving an intervening sequence of 4 bases. The AllPrep DNA/RNA mini kit was used to purify genomic DNA and total RNA at the same time from each of the approximately nine tumor samples. Every RNA sample had an RNA integrity number above 6.5 and an OD 260/280 ratio above 1.9. TCRB libraries were built from RNA via three nested multiplex PCR rounds using a modified ARM-PCR protocol with multiple V-beta primers and a C-beta primer. TCRB-specific cDNA was synthesized from 0.45 to 0.5 ug total RNA with ProtoScript II Reverse Transcriptase and a C-beta primer. The description of the TCRB libraries did not mention any unique molecular identifiers. In the third PCR, barcodes and adapters were added over roughly 25 cycles with Deep VentR (exo-) polymerase, after which 250-500 bp bands were gel purified. An Illumina HiSeq 2500 was used to sequence the TCRB libraries with 250 bp paired-end reads. The published analysis was carried out like this. Reads were cleaned with Trimmomatic, merged with FLASH, assigned V, D and J segments with MiGEC, and analyzed with VDJtools. Repertoire diversity was quantified with the Shannon-Wiener diversity index calculated using VDJtools. The public reads were reanalyzed by TCRdb: fastp trimming at Q25, MiXCR alignment, in-frame beta chains only. CDR3 protein sequences are deduplicated, and each keeps its most common genes and DNA. TCRdb's processing, not the authors', yielded these V and J calls. The sample table lists under 35,000 distinct CDR3 sequences, 60% to 65% of them with a count of one. The biggest ten clones account for roughly a third of the sample.

The specimen was brain tumor tissue. This sequence was found in a male donor with glioblastoma. The chain was built from TRBV18 and TRBJ2-2; the D gene is unclear. Read as DNA, the sequence is TGTGCCAGCTCACCACCGAGAAACACCGGGGAGCTGTTTTTT. It translates to CASSPPRNTGELFF.